This TCR beta chain was found in a study of blood T cell repertoires in COVID-19. CDR1 is LGHDT, CDR2 YNNKEL, per germline (reference sequence). There are 13 residues in the CDR3. The V and J ends lost 5 bases and 10 bases, in that order; junction bases with no gene match: 6. Seattle's enrolled individuals joined amid active infection and were then monitored longitudinally. Authors' data handling: Nucleated cell counts were estimated from reference gene primer amplification. Measured with immunoSEQ multiplex PCR; TCRdb has only the in-frame clones, and not every one. V and J calls and clone size come straight from that table; D and trimming were deduced from the DNA. The repertoire holds almost 200,000 clones, with around four fifths as singletons.

This sequence was found in a man aged 55-75 years with COVID-19, enrolled during active disease. This chain connects TRBV3-1 (or the pseudogene TRBV3-2) to TRBJ1-2; 11 bases line up with TRBD1. Sequencing was carried out using peripheral blood. The CDR3 region has the DNA TGTGCCAGCAGCTACCGGGACAGGGGGGCCTACACCTTC. Encoded protein: CASSYRDRGAYTF.